Listed here are 2 T cell receptor beta chains from one sample, sequenced in a study of cytomegalovirus exposure and HLA in healthy donors (dated by TCRdb to the late 2010s). The library was generated by the immunoSEQ multiplex PCR assay. TCRdb provides this immuneACCESS table in a form limited to in-frame rearrangements. Some clones are lacking; in checked studies, under half of them reflect an unresolved V gene, and why the rest are absent is not known. For this sample the table gives 110,000 to 150,000 clones, of which approximately 90% were detected only once. The ten most abundant clones make up less than 7% of the sample. Source material: PBMCs. The origin of the receptors is a woman aged 25 to 39 in good health and CMV-seropositive.

The chain is built from TRBV9 and TRBJ2-2; D is perhaps TRBD2 (5 bases). This CDR3 region has 13 residues. Germline V gene lookup returns CDR1 SGDLS and CDR2 YYNGEE. The ends were cut back, 4 bases at V and 5 bases at J, with 9 bases in the middle. The CDR3 sequence: CASSPTGTGELFF. Here the CDR3 DNA reads TGTGCCAGCAGCCCTACGGGGACCGGGGAGCTGTTTTTT. Complete variable domain (other parts from reference TRBV9 and TRBJ2-2): DSGVTQTPKHLITATGQRVTLRCSPRSGDLSVYWYQQSLDQGLQFLIQYYNGEERAKGNILERFSAQQFPDLHSELNLSSLELGDSALYFCASSPTGTGELFFGEGSRLTVL.

The chain has TRBV2 and TRBJ2-3; the D is unclear. There are 13 residues in the CDR3. Per the germline V gene, CDR1 is SNHLY and CDR2 is FYNNEI. Trimming took 7 bases from V and 2 from J, leaving 10 bases between them. The CDR3 region has the DNA TGTGCCAGCAACAGAGCCAACACAGATACGCAGTATTTT. Translation gives CASNRANTDTQYF.